This T cell receptor beta chain originates from a study of T-cell reconstitution after alpha-beta-depleted transplantation in children. Germline V lookup: CDR1 LNHNV, CDR2 YYDKDF (reference sequence). V was clipped by 1 base and J by 5 bases, with 15 bases between them. The CDR3 has 16 amino acids. Findings and caveats of the study: Elevated TCRbeta diversity at day 60 was traced, in some patients, to surviving recipient T cells and thymic progenitors. Newly made T cells mostly supplied T-cell counts and diversity one year after transplant.

TCRbeta library construction was performed incorporating unique molecular identifiers. MiXCR, run by TCRdb on the PCR reads, gives a single entry per CDR3 protein. The data show 130,000 to 150,000 distinct CDR3 sequences, about 9% seen once. This clonotype came up a few times. Its antigen is as yet unknown. The source is a female patient between 2 and 15 years old who had a stem cell transplant for congenital amegakaryocytic thrombocytopenia, so the T cells may come from the graft donor. The genes are TRBV15 and TRBJ2-1, with D possibly called TRBD1 or TRBD2 (5 bases each). The starting material was PBMCs, mostly from graft donor cells, obtained 180 days after TCRalphabeta/CD19-depleted stem cell transplant. The CDR3 DNA reads TGTGCCACCAGCAGAGCACCGGGACCCGGAGACAATGAGCAGTTCTTC. The encoded protein is CATSRAPGPGDNEQFF. The variable domain in full, with the rest retrieved from reference TRBV15 and TRBJ2-1, is DAMVIQNPRYQVTQFGKPVTLSCSQTLNHNVMYWYQQKSSQAPKLLFHYYDKDFNNEADTPDNFQSRRPNTSFCFLDIRSPGLGDTAMYLCATSRAPGPGDNEQFFGPGTRLTVL.